The 5 T cell receptor beta chains given below trace back to one sample, sequenced in a study of identical twins. TCRdb fed the 5' RACE reads into MiXCR, producing one record per CDR3 protein. The sample holds around 490,000 distinct CDR3 sequences, about 16% seen once. This same sample was also part of a study on yellow fever vaccine responses in identical twins.

Sequenced material: CD4+ T cells sorted from blood. The receptors originated from a woman aged 18 to 35 in good health.

In this sample, this clonotype turned up a few times. V and J are TRBV27 and TRBJ1-6; D remains unclear. CDR3 length: 14 residues. Germline CDR1 MNHEY, CDR2 SMNVEV (reference sequence). The germline V and J ends were trimmed by 3 bases and 10 bases, with 13 bases remaining between them. The CDR3 coding sequence is TGTGCCAGCAGTTTGACCGCCAGGTTCTCACCCCTCCACTTT. The encoded protein is CASSLTARFSPLHF.

The rearrangement uses TRBV11-2 and TRBJ2-5; no clear D. This CDR3 spans 13 amino acids. Looked up from germline, CDR1 is SGHAT and CDR2 is FQNNGV. Trimming stripped 2 bases from V and 4 bases from J, with 8 bases between. In nucleotides, the CDR3 is TGTGCCAGCAGCTTAAGTCTCCTAGAGACCCAGTACTTC. This encodes CASSLSLLETQYF.

This clonotype was counted only a few times. The chain employs TRBV10-1 and TRBJ2-1, with 8 bases aligning to TRBD1. CDR3 length equals 14 residues. V was pared by 10 bases and J by 7 bases, with 12 bases of the junction left unmatched. Germline V gene sequence: CDR1 WNHNN, CDR2 SYGVQD (reference sequence). The CDR3 coding sequence is TGCGCCACCCAGGACAGGGCAGAGTTTAATGAGCAGTTCTTC. Its protein is CATQDRAEFNEQFF.

This clonotype was observed a few times. V gene TRBV7-2 combines with J gene TRBJ2-7, with a tentative D call TRBD1 (6 bases). CDR1 SGHTA and CDR2 FQGNSA come from the germline V gene. Trimming stripped 2 bases from V and 4 bases from J, with 12 bases between. This CDR3 contains 14 residues. CDR3 DNA: TGTGCCAGCAGCTTAACAGGGATTCCATACGAGCAGTACTTC. Translated: CASSLTGIPYEQYF.

This clonotype has only a few counts. The chain is built from TRBV14 and TRBJ2-5; D is ambiguous. Germline CDR1 is SGHDN and CDR2 is FVKESK. The CDR3 runs 14 residues. V was pared by 1 base and J by 4 bases, with 10 bases between. CDR3 coding DNA: TGTGCCAGCAGCCAAGTTGGGATTGGAGAGACCCAGTACTTC. Residues: CASSQVGIGETQYF.